Below, 21 T cell receptor beta chains from the same sample are listed, as sequenced in a study of OX40 agonist ivuxolimab in advanced cancers. Sequencing was performed with immunoSEQ multiplex PCR; in TCRdb, only in-frame clones are kept and a portion is missing. The top ten hold 18% of the sample, which has approximately 61,000 clones, 89% seen once. The sequencing here drew on CD4+ or CD8+ T cells sorted from blood, taken in a trial of the OX40 agonist ivuxolimab. The receptors here all came from an adult with an advanced solid tumor such as melanoma, head and neck, liver or kidney cancer.

The CDR3 DNA is TGTGCCAGCAGTTTTGGGACTAGCCTTTTCAATGAGCAGTTCTTC. Protein product: CASSFGTSLFNEQFF. The chain recombines TRBV27 with TRBJ2-1; 9 nucleotides agree with TRBD2. The CDR3 is made up of 15 amino acids. V was pared by 3 bases and J by 6 bases, with 6 bases of the junction left unmatched. CDR1 MNHEY and CDR2 SMNVEV come from the germline V gene (reference sequence).

The genes are TRBV14 and TRBJ1-1; D not certain. The V end was cut by 5 bases, the J end by 1 base, with 14 bases between. The CDR3 runs 15 residues. Germline-derived CDR1 and CDR2 are SGHDN and FVKESK. CDR3 region: CASSGVGARNTEAFF. CDR3 nucleotides: TGTGCCAGCAGCGGGGTAGGCGCCAGGAACACTGAAGCTTTCTTT.

The chain carries TRBV9 and TRBJ1-3; the D gene is possibly TRBD1 (6 bases). Trimming cost V 5 bases and J 0 bases, with 12 bases left between them. The CDR3 contains 15 residues. Germline CDR1 SGDLS, CDR2 YYNGEE. CDR3 DNA sequence: TGTGCCAGCAGACCGGACAGTTTCTCTGGAAACACCATATATTTT. Amino acid sequence: CASRPDSFSGNTIYF.

The chain couples TRBV4-2 to TRBJ2-2, with a weak D call TRBD2 (7 bases). This CDR3 region has 15 residues. Per germline, CDR1 LGHNA and CDR2 YNFKEQ. V was pared by 3 bases and J by 3 bases, with 11 bases between. The CDR3 DNA reads as TGTGCCAGCAGCCAGGGGGGGCCTTACACCGGGGAGCTGTTTTTT. Encoded protein: CASSQGGPYTGELFF.

The V gene is TRBV5-6, the J gene TRBJ2-1; D is uncertain. The CDR3 length is 18 residues. V was clipped by 4 bases and J by 2 bases, with 22 bases between them. Germline V CDR1 and CDR2: SGHDT, YYEEEE. The CDR3 loop reads CASSPEVRFAETYNEQFF. DNA of the CDR3: TGTGCCAGCAGCCCCGAGGTTCGATTTGCCGAAACCTACAATGAGCAGTTCTTC.

CDR3 loop: CASSGTATGDTQYF. The DNA of the CDR3 is TGTGCCAGCAGTGGGACAGCGACGGGAGATACGCAGTATTTT. V is TRBV2 and J is TRBJ2-3; D is perhaps TRBD1 (6 bases). The ends were cut back, 4 bases at V and 5 bases at J, with 13 bases in the middle. Germline V gives CDR1 SNHLY, CDR2 FYNNEI. The CDR3 is 14 residues long.

This clone was detected a few times. The V call is TRBV5-6, the J call TRBJ1-4; 9 bases match TRBD1. Trimming cost V 5 bases and J 5 bases; bases outside gene matches: 10. The germline CDR1 and CDR2 sequences are SGHDT and YYEEEE. The CDR3 is 16 residues long. CDR3 in amino acids: CASSPLGGQGNEKLFF. The CDR3 nucleotides are TGTGCCAGCAGTCCCCTGGGAGGACAGGGGAATGAAAAACTGTTTTTT. The variable domain in full, completed from reference TRBV5-6 and TRBJ1-4, reads DAGVTQSPTHLIKTRGQQVTLRCSPKSGHDTVSWYQQALGQGPQFIFQYYEEEERQRGNFPDRFSGHQFPNYSSELNVNALLLGDSALYLCASSPLGGQGNEKLFFGSGTQLSVL.

This chain joins TRBV15 and TRBJ1-5; D not resolved. Germline V gene data show CDR1 as LNHNV and CDR2 as YYDKDF (reference sequence). This CDR3 spans 17 amino acids. The V end was cut by 0 bases, the J end by 4 bases, with 16 bases between. CDR3 region: CATSRDWAATTNQPQHF. CDR3 nucleotides: TGTGCCACCAGCAGAGATTGGGCAGCGACAACGAATCAGCCCCAGCATTTT.

The chain links TRBV20-1 to TRBJ2-7; D gene ambiguous. Trimming pared 6 bases from V and 7 bases from J, leaving 4 bases between. The CDR3 is 8 residues long. Germline lookup yields CDR1 DFQATT and CDR2 SNEGSKA (reference sequence). As DNA, the CDR3 is TGCAGTGCCCGAGAGCAGTACTTC. Its protein is CSAREQYF.

The V and J genes are TRBV10-1 and TRBJ2-7, with 10 bases fitting TRBD2. The germline V gene encodes CDR1 WNHNN and CDR2 SYGVQD (reference sequence). The CDR3 consists of 14 residues. Trimming removed 7 bases from V and 3 bases from J; junction bases left unmatched: 6. The CDR3 spells CASTVLAGVYEQYF. The CDR3 nucleotides read TGCGCCAGCACTGTGCTAGCGGGGGTCTACGAGCAGTACTTC.

The V gene is TRBV9, the J gene TRBJ1-5; a possible D gene is TRBD1 (5 bases). The CDR3 runs 15 residues. V lost 0 bases, J lost 4 bases, and 11 bases lay in between. CDR1 and CDR2 (germline): SGDLS, YYNGEE. The CDR3 spells CASSVDGASNQPQHF. CDR3 coding DNA: TGTGCCAGCAGCGTAGATGGGGCTTCAAATCAGCCCCAGCATTTT.

V usage is TRBV5-6 and J usage is TRBJ2-3; the D gene is possibly TRBD1 (5 bases). This CDR3 is 13 amino acids long. The germline V and J ends were trimmed by 4 bases and 2 bases, with 8 bases remaining between them. Germline V lookup: CDR1 SGHDT, CDR2 YYEEEE. The CDR3 DNA is TGTGCCAGCAGCGTCAGGGACACAGATACGCAGTATTTT. Its translation is CASSVRDTDTQYF.

The chain joins TRBV4-3 to TRBJ2-7; 10 bases agree with TRBD1. From germline, CDR1 is LGHNA and CDR2 YSLEER. The trim removed 3 bases at V and 5 bases at J, leaving 7 bases unmatched. This CDR3 is built from 15 residues. CDR3 coding DNA: TGCGCCAGCAGCCAGCTAACCGGGACAGGGGACGAGCAGTACTTC. Its protein is CASSQLTGTGDEQYF.

The chain is built from TRBV4-2 and TRBJ1-3, with D perhaps TRBD1 (5 bases). The V end was cut by 0 bases, the J end by 4 bases, with 7 bases between. This CDR3 is 14 amino acids long. CDR1 is LGHNA and CDR2 is YNFKEQ in the germline V gene. CDR3 residues: CASSQEQAGNTIYF. CDR3 coding DNA: TGTGCCAGCAGCCAAGAACAGGCCGGAAACACCATATATTTT.

This chain joins TRBV7-9 and TRBJ2-2, with D unresolved. Looked up from germline, CDR1 is SEHNR and CDR2 is FQNEAQ (reference sequence). Trimming pared 2 bases from V and 6 bases from J, leaving 7 bases between. The CDR3 totals 13 residues. The CDR3 nucleotides read TGTGCCAGCAGCTTAAATGACGCCGGGGAGCTGTTTTTT. This codes for CASSLNDAGELFF.

The chain couples TRBV2 to TRBJ2-7; no definite D call. Trimming took off 10 bases at V and 3 bases at J, with 10 bases between the two ends. The CDR3 covers 11 residues. CDR1 SNHLY and CDR2 FYNNEI come from the germline V gene. The CDR3 sequence is CAMGPSYEQYF. CDR3 coding DNA: TGTGCCATGGGTCCTAGCTACGAGCAGTACTTC.

The chain is built from TRBV28 and TRBJ1-6; D call uncertain. The CDR3 has 13 amino acids. The germline V and J ends were trimmed by 8 bases and 7 bases, with 12 bases remaining between them. Germline V gene data show CDR1 as MDHEN and CDR2 as SYDVKM. CDR3 sequence (DNA): TGTGCCAGCGGACCCGGATCGAATTCACCCCTCCACTTT. Encoded protein: CASGPGSNSPLHF.

The chain is built from TRBV5-8 and TRBJ1-5, with D perhaps TRBD1 (5 bases). Germline-derived CDR1 and CDR2 are SGHTS and YDEGEE. With 5 bases removed from V and 2 bases from J, the gap between germline ends came to 17 bases. This CDR3 contains 16 residues. In DNA, the CDR3 is TGTGCCAGCAGGCACTTATTAGGGACGGGCAATCAGCCCCAGCATTTT. It translates to CASRHLLGTGNQPQHF.

V gene TRBV7-3 combines with J gene TRBJ2-1, with 11 bases matching TRBD2. Germline CDR1 is SGHTA and CDR2 is FQGTGA. The CDR3 consists of 15 residues. V gave up 5 bases and J gave up 7 bases; unmatched junction bases: 7. CDR3 nucleotides: TGTGCCAGCAGCGCCGGGACTAGCGGCACTAATGAGCAGTTCTTC. It translates to CASSAGTSGTNEQFF.

This clone was seen only a few times. The chain carries TRBV28 and TRBJ1-1; D is unclear. The CDR3 consists of 15 residues. Trimming took 3 bases from V and 0 from J, leaving 11 bases between them. Germline CDR1 MDHEN, CDR2 SYDVKM. This CDR3 is CASSFWTDMNTEAFF. The CDR3 DNA sequence: TGTGCCAGCAGTTTTTGGACGGATATGAACACTGAAGCTTTCTTT.

The rearrangement uses TRBV27 and TRBJ1-1; TRBD1 might be the D (6 bases). Germline loops: CDR1 MNHEY, CDR2 SMNVEV (reference sequence). Trimming left V 6 bases short and J 4 bases short, with 12 bases between. The CDR3 length is 13 residues. CDR3 nucleotide sequence: TGTGCCAGCAGCTGGGCCAGGGGCACTGAAGCTTTCTTT. Translation: CASSWARGTEAFF.